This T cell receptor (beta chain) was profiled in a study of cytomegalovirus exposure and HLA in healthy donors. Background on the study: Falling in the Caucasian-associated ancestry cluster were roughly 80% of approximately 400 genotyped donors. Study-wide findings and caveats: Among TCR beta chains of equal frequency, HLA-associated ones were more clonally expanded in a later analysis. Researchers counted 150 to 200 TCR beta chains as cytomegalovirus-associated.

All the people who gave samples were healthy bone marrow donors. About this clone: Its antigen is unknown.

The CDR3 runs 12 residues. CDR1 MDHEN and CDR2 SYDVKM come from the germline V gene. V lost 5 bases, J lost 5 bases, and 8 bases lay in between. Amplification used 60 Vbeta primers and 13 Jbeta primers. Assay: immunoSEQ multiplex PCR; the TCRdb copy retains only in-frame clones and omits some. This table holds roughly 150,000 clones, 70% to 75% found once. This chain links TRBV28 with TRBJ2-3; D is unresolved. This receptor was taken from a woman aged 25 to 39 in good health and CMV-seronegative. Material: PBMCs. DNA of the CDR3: TGTGCCAGCAGTCCCTACCGAGATACGCAGTATTTT. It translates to CASSPYRDTQYF.